These 6 T cell receptor beta chains were sequenced from one sample in a study of blood T cell repertoires in COVID-19. Only in-frame clones appear in the TCRdb table, and some are missing; sequencing was by immunoSEQ multiplex PCR. The sample lists some 38,000 clones; roughly nine tenths were seen once. The sequenced material came from peripheral blood. These TCRs come from a woman in her 30s in a cohort sampled during active COVID-19.

The chain has TRBV15 and TRBJ2-6; tentative D call: TRBD1 (5 bases). Germline assignment: CDR1 LNHNV and CDR2 YYDKDF (reference sequence). This CDR3 is built from 16 residues. Deletions cut 2 bases from V and 0 bases from J, with 8 bases between. The CDR3 bases are TGTGCCACCAGCAGACCCGACAGCTCTGGGGCCAACGTCCTGACTTTC. Translation: CATSRPDSSGANVLTF.

V usage is TRBV18 and J usage is TRBJ1-3; the match to TRBD1 covers 8 bases. CDR1 and CDR2 from the germline V gene are KGHSH and LQKENI. The CDR3 runs 17 residues. Trimming at V came to 1 base and at J to 0 bases, leaving 5 bases not matched to a gene. Here the CDR3 reads CASSPLKTGASGNTIYF. The CDR3 nucleotides read TGTGCCAGCTCACCACTTAAGACAGGGGCCTCTGGAAACACCATATATTTT.

V usage is TRBV28 and J usage is TRBJ2-1; 10 bases map to TRBD2. From germline, CDR1 is MDHEN and CDR2 SYDVKM. The V gene end was trimmed by 2 bases and the J gene end by 4 bases; junction bases not matched to a gene: 11. This CDR3 has 18 residues. The CDR3 bases are TGTGCCAGCAGTTTAATCGGAGGCTCTAGCGGGAGTTACAATGAGCAGTTCTTC. It yields the protein CASSLIGGSSGSYNEQFF.

This rearrangement joins TRBV19 to TRBJ1-4, with D hard to call. Trimming left V 5 bases short and J 5 bases short, with 12 bases between. Germline V lookup: CDR1 LNHDA, CDR2 SQIVND (reference sequence). The CDR3 extends over 14 amino acids. The CDR3 sequence: CASSVTVYNEKLFF. The CDR3 DNA sequence: TGTGCCAGTAGTGTTACAGTTTACAATGAAAAACTGTTTTTT.

The chain carries TRBV28 and TRBJ2-1; TRBD2 aligns across 10 bases. J lost 7 bases, V lost 0 bases, and 15 bases had no gene match. CDR3 size: 19 residues. The germline V gene encodes CDR1 MDHEN and CDR2 SYDVKM. CDR3 in DNA: TGTGCCAGCAGTTTATGGGGTACGGTTGAGCGGGAGGGATTAAATGAGCAGTTCTTC. This translates into CASSLWGTVEREGLNEQFF.

The chain carries TRBV2 and TRBJ2-3, with a tentative D call TRBD2 (5 bases). There are 16 residues in the CDR3. Trimming stripped 2 bases from V and 0 bases from J, with 12 bases between. In germline, CDR1 is SNHLY, CDR2 FYNNEI. CDR3 in amino acids: CASSESSGTSTDTQYF. The CDR3 coding sequence is TGTGCCAGCAGTGAATCGAGCGGAACTAGCACAGATACGCAGTATTTT. Combining the CDR3 with reference TRBV2 and TRBJ2-3 gives the whole variable domain EPEVTQTPSHQVTQMGQEVILRCVPISNHLYFYWYRQILGQKVEFLVSFYNNEISEKSEIFDDQFSVERPDGSNFTLKIRSTKLEDSAMYFCASSESSGTSTDTQYFGPGTRLTVL.